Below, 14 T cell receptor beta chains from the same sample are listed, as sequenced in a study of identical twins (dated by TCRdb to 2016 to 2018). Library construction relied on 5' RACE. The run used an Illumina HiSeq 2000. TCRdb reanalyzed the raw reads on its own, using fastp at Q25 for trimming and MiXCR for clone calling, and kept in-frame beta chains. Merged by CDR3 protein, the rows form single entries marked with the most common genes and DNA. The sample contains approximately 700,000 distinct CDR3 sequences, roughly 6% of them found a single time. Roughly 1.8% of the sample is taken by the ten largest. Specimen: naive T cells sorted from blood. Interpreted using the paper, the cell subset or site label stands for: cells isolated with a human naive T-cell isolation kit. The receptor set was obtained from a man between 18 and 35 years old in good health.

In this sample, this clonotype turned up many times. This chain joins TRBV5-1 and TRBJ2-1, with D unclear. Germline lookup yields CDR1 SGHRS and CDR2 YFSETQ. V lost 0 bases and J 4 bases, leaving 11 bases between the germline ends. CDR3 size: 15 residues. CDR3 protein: CASSLGGGGYNEQFF. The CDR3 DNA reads TGCGCCAGCAGCTTGGGCGGCGGCGGTTACAATGAGCAGTTCTTC.

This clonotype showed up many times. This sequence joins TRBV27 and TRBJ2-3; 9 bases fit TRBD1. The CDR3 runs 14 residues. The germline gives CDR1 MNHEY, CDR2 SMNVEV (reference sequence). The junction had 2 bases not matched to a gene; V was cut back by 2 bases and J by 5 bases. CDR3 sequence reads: CASSLGQGLDTQYF. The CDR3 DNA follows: TGTGCCAGCAGTTTAGGACAGGGGTTAGATACGCAGTATTTT.

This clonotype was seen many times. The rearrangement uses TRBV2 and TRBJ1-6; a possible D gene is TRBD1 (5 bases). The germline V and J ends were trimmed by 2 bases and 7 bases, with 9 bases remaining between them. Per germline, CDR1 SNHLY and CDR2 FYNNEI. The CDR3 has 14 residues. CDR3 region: CASSENRLNSPLHF. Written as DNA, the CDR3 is TGTGCCAGCAGTGAAAACAGGTTAAATTCACCCCTCCACTTT.

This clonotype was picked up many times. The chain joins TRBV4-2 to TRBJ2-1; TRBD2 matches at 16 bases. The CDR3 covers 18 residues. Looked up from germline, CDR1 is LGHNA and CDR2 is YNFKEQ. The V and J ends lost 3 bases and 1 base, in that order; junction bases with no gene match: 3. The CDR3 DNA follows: TGTGCCAGCAGCCACGGGACTAGCGGGAGGGGGTCCTACAATGAGCAGTTCTTC. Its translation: CASSHGTSGRGSYNEQFF.

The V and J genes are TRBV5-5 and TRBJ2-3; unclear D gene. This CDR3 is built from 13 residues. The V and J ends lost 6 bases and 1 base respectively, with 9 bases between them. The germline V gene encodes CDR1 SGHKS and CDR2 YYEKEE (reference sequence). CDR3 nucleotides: TGTGCCAGCAACCCCCCACGCACAGATACGCAGTATTTT. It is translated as CASNPPRTDTQYF.

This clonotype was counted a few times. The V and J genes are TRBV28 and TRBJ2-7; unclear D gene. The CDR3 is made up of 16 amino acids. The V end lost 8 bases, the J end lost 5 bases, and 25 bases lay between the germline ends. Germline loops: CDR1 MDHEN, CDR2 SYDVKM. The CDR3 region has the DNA TGTGCCAGCCGGTGGTTAACCGGAGCTTCTTCACACGAGCAGTACTTC. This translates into CASRWLTGASSHEQYF.

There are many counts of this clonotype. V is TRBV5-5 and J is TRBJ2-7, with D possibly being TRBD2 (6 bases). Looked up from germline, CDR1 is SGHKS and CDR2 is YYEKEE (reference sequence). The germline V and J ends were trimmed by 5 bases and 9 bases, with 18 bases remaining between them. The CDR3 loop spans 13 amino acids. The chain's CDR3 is CASSPTGTQRQYV. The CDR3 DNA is TGTGCCAGCAGTCCCACCGGGACTCAGAGGCAGTACGTC.

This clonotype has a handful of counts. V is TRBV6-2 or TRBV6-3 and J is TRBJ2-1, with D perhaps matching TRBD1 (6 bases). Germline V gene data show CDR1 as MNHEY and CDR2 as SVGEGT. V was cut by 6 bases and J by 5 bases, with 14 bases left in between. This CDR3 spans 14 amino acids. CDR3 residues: CASSMDSTNNEQFF. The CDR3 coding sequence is TGTGCCAGCAGCATGGACAGTACCAACAATGAGCAGTTCTTC.

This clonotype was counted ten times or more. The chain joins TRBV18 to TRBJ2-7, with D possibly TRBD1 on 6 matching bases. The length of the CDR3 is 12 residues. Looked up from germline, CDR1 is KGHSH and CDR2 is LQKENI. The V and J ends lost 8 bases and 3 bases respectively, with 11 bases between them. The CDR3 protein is CASSPDSYEQYF. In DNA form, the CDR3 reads TGTGCCAGCAGTCCGGACAGCTACGAGCAGTACTTC.

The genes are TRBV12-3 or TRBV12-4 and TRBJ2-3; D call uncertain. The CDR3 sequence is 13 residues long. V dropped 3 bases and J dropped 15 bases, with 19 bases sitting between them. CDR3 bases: TGTGCCAGCAGTTTCTGGACGGCCATACCTAGTTATTTT. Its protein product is CASSFWTAIPSYF.

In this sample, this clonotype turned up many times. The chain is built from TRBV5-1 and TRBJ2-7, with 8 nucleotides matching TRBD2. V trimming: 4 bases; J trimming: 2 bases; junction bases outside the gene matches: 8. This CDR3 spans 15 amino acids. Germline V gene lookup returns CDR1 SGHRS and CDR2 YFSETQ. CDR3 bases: TGCGCCAGCAGCCCGTCAGCGGGAGTTCCCTACGAGCAGTACTTC. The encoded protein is CASSPSAGVPYEQYF.

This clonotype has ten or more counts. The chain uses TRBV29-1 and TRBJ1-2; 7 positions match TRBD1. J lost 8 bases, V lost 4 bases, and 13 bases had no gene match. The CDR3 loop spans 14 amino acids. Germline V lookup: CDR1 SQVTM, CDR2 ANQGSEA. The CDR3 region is CSVGSLQGLLGYTF. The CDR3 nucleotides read TGCAGCGTTGGTTCCCTACAGGGGTTGTTGGGCTACACCTTC.

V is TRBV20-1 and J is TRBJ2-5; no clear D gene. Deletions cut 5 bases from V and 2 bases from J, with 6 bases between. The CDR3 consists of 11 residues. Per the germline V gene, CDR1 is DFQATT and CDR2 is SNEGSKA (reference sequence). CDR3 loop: CSALFQETQYF. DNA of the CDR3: TGCAGTGCTCTCTTTCAAGAGACCCAGTACTTC.

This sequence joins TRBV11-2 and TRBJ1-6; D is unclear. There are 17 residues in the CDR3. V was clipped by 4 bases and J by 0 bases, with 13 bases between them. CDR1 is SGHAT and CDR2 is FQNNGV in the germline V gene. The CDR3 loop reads CASSWAAQSSYNSPLHF. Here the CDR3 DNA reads TGTGCCAGCAGCTGGGCAGCGCAGAGCTCCTATAATTCACCCCTCCACTTT.